The 20 T cell receptor beta chains below come from one sample, sequenced in a study of radiotherapy plus CTLA-4 blockade in lung cancer. Sequencing used immunoSEQ multiplex PCR; TCRdb keeps in-frame clones, though not all of them. The sample consists of about 85,000 clones, approximately 86% of them appearing once. Specimen: peripheral blood, collected from a patient treated with radiotherapy plus ipilimumab. The receptors originated from a human donor with non-small cell lung cancer who had a partial response to radiotherapy plus ipilimumab.

CDR3 sequence (DNA): TGTGCCAGTAGGGGTCGGACTAGCTGGAGCTCCTACAATGAGCAGTTCTTC. Amino acids: CASRGRTSWSSYNEQFF. The chain is built from TRBV19 and TRBJ2-1; TRBD2 matches at 8 bases. Trimming cost V 6 bases and J 0 bases; bases outside gene matches: 10. The germline V gene encodes CDR1 LNHDA and CDR2 SQIVND (reference sequence). The CDR3 is 17 residues long.

This chain links TRBV10-2 with TRBJ2-3; 12 bases map to TRBD2. The CDR3 totals 17 residues. The V gene end was trimmed by 6 bases and the J gene end by 5 bases; junction bases not matched to a gene: 12. The germline V gene encodes CDR1 WSHSY and CDR2 SAAADI. The CDR3 loop reads CASRQGSSGRAKDTQYF. The DNA for the CDR3 is TGCGCCAGCAGACAAGGTTCTAGCGGGAGGGCCAAAGATACGCAGTATTTT.

The rearrangement joins TRBV19 to TRBJ1-5; no firm D call. The CDR3 extends over 14 amino acids. V shed 1 base and J shed 3 bases, with 7 bases lying between them. Germline CDR1 reads LNHDA; CDR2 reads SQIVND (reference sequence). The CDR3 reads CASSIGPNNQPQHF. The CDR3 DNA follows: TGTGCCAGTAGTATAGGGCCCAACAATCAGCCCCAGCATTTT.

In its sample, this clone was seen once. The chain is built from TRBV6-5 and TRBJ2-7; a weak D match, TRBD2 (5 bases). The germline V gene has CDR1 MNHEY and CDR2 SVGAGI. This CDR3 is 13 amino acids long. The ends were cut back, 5 bases at V and 3 bases at J, with 11 bases in the middle. CDR3 sequence reads: CASSRSGNYEQYF. Here the CDR3 DNA reads TGTGCCAGCAGTCGCAGCGGAAACTACGAGCAGTACTTC.

The chain joins TRBV13 to TRBJ2-3, with 8 bases identical to TRBD1. After removal of 4 bases from V and 7 bases from J, the junction contained 4 bases not matched to a gene. This CDR3 has 13 residues. Germline CDR1 PRHDT, CDR2 FYEKMQ (reference sequence). For the CDR3, the DNA is TGTGCCAGCAGCTCGGGACAGGCTTATACGCAGTATTTT. Translation: CASSSGQAYTQYF.

This clone was detected only once. The chain recombines TRBV6-5 with TRBJ2-7, with D maybe TRBD2 (5 bases). This CDR3 comprises 15 residues. Germline V gene sequence: CDR1 MNHEY, CDR2 SVGAGI. V lost 3 bases and J lost 4, with 16 bases in between. CDR3 amino acids: CASSYRGTSSYEQYF. CDR3 coding DNA: TGTGCCAGCAGTTATCGGGGAACCTCCTCTTACGAGCAGTACTTC.

This clone was seen only once. The chain uses TRBV5-1 and TRBJ2-1; unclear D gene. From germline, CDR1 is SGHRS and CDR2 YFSETQ. CDR3 length: 15 amino acids. The germline V and J ends were trimmed by 0 bases and 1 base, with 8 bases remaining between them. CDR3 protein: CASSLGETSYNEQFF. The CDR3 DNA reads as TGCGCCAGCAGCTTGGGTGAGACTTCCTACAATGAGCAGTTCTTC.

The chain recombines TRBV29-1 with TRBJ1-1; 7 bases map to TRBD1. The CDR3 loop spans 12 amino acids. Germline V lookup: CDR1 SQVTM, CDR2 ANQGSEA. The ends lost 6 bases at V and 1 base at J; junction bases unmatched: 2. CDR3 sequence reads: CSVGQANTEAFF. The DNA of the CDR3 is TGCAGCGTCGGACAGGCGAACACTGAAGCTTTCTTT.

This sequence joins TRBV30 and TRBJ2-3; 7 bases are shared with TRBD1. CDR3 length: 14 amino acids. Germline trimming cut 4 bases from V and 2 bases from J; bases unmatched to any gene: 6. Germline lookup yields CDR1 GTSNPN and CDR2 SVGIG (reference sequence). CDR3 residues: CAWTGQLVTDTQYF. CDR3 coding DNA: TGTGCCTGGACGGGACAGCTTGTCACAGATACGCAGTATTTT.

This chain connects TRBV6-1 to TRBJ1-2, with 9 bases aligning to TRBD1. V lost 5 bases, J lost 8 bases, and 9 bases stayed unmatched. The CDR3 extends over 14 amino acids. Germline V gene sequence: CDR1 MNHNS, CDR2 SASEGT. The DNA of the CDR3 is TGTGCCAGCAGTCGGGACAGGGCCGGCGAAGGCTACACCTTC. Its translation is CASSRDRAGEGYTF.

This rearrangement joins TRBV15 to TRBJ2-5, with a weak D call TRBD2 (6 bases). Germline values: CDR1 LNHNV, CDR2 YYDKDF (reference sequence). The germline V and J ends were trimmed by 0 bases and 2 bases, with 10 bases remaining between them. The CDR3 consists of 15 residues. The CDR3: CATSRDGLKQETQYF. The CDR3 DNA reads as TGTGCCACCAGCAGAGATGGACTAAAACAAGAGACCCAGTACTTC.

The CDR3 loop is CASSQGLADYEQYF. As DNA, the CDR3 is TGTGCCAGCAGCCAGGGACTAGCGGACTACGAGCAGTACTTC. The chain employs TRBV4-2 and TRBJ2-7, with TRBD2 identical over 11 bases. The V and J ends lost 3 bases and 3 bases, in that order; junction bases with no gene match: 1. The CDR3 loop spans 14 amino acids. Germline assignment: CDR1 LGHNA and CDR2 YNFKEQ.

This chain joins TRBV30 and TRBJ2-6, with TRBD1 matching 8 bases. J was trimmed by 2 bases and V by 6 bases; bases with no gene match: 21. Germline loops: CDR1 GTSNPN, CDR2 SVGIG (reference sequence). This CDR3 contains 20 residues. In DNA form, the CDR3 reads TGTGCCTGTCCGAAGGGGTCCGGTACAGGGGGACTCACTGGGGCCAACGTCCTGACTTTC. Protein: CACPKGSGTGGLTGANVLTF.

Here the CDR3 reads CASSAEAVGGAEQFF. CDR3 DNA sequence: TGTGCCAGCAGCGCCGAGGCAGTGGGGGGGGCTGAGCAGTTCTTC. The genes are TRBV9 and TRBJ2-1; tentative D call: TRBD2 (7 bases). The CDR3 is 15 amino acids. V lost 3 bases to trimming and J lost 9 bases, with 19 bases between them. The V gene's germline CDR1 is SGDLS and CDR2 YYNGEE.

The V call is TRBV2, the J call TRBJ2-3; 8 bases agree with TRBD1. The CDR3 has 14 amino acids. The ends lost 2 bases at V and 10 bases at J; junction bases unmatched: 8. Germline-derived CDR1 and CDR2 are SNHLY and FYNNEI. In nucleotides, the CDR3 is TGTGCCAGCAGTGAAATGCAGGGGGCGGGTTCGCAGTATTTT. This codes for CASSEMQGAGSQYF.

V is TRBV28 and J is TRBJ2-7, with 11 bases that match TRBD2. V lost 5 bases to trimming and J lost 3 bases; unmatched junction nucleotides: 6. Germline V gene sequence: CDR1 MDHEN, CDR2 SYDVKM. The CDR3 is made up of 15 amino acids. The CDR3 region has the DNA TGTGCCAGCAGTCCGTCTACTAGCGGGAGCTACGAGCAGTACGTC. The encoded protein is CASSPSTSGSYEQYV.

This chain connects TRBV6-1 to TRBJ2-1; 9 nucleotides match TRBD1. The trim removed 2 bases at V and 4 bases at J, leaving 3 bases unmatched. Germline loops: CDR1 MNHNS, CDR2 SASEGT. The length of the CDR3 is 15 residues. The CDR3 reads CASSEPGQGYNEQFF. The CDR3 region has the DNA TGTGCCAGCAGTGAACCGGGACAGGGATACAATGAGCAGTTCTTC.

The rearrangement joins TRBV30 to TRBJ1-2, with 8 bases that match TRBD1. The V and J ends lost 6 bases and 4 bases, in that order; junction bases with no gene match: 7. This CDR3 comprises 13 residues. Germline assignment: CDR1 GTSNPN and CDR2 SVGIG (reference sequence). The CDR3, as DNA: TGTGCCTGTTCCCGGGACAGGCCCTATGGCTACACCTTC. As protein: CACSRDRPYGYTF.

The V call is TRBV5-1, the J call TRBJ2-1; 12 nucleotides agree with TRBD2. V lost 4 bases and J lost 9; bases outside the gene matches: 8. The CDR3 totals 15 residues. Looked up from germline, CDR1 is SGHRS and CDR2 is YFSETQ. The CDR3, as DNA: TGCGCCAGCAGCCTCGGGACTAGCGGGCCGGGTGAGCAGTTCTTC. This sequence encodes CASSLGTSGPGEQFF.

The gene calls are TRBV28 and TRBJ1-1; no clear D gene. V shed 7 bases and J shed 5 bases, with 11 bases lying between them. This CDR3 has 12 residues. The germline V gene encodes CDR1 MDHEN and CDR2 SYDVKM. CDR3 in amino acids: CASTSIGTEAFF. CDR3 in DNA: TGTGCCAGCACCTCAATCGGGACTGAAGCTTTCTTT.